This record covers a single TCR beta chain. As yet, its antigen is unknown. The germline CDR1 and CDR2 sequences are DFQATT and SNEGSKA (reference sequence). The CDR3 sequence is 15 residues long. The sample originates from a study of monozygotic twins with inflammatory bowel disease. Eight reactions per sample, run separately, yielded cDNA. Nested PCRs (about 15 and 9 cycles, two total) were applied to TCRalpha and TCRbeta cDNA. TCRdb reprocessed the 5' RACE reads, with one entry per CDR3 protein and no DNA. This sample's clone table lists about 380,000 distinct CDR3 sequences. The study, taken as a whole, reports: Clonotype sharing was lower in IBD patients than healthy twins, most markedly with disease activity.

This receptor was taken from a human donor with ulcerative colitis or Crohn's disease, or a healthy co-twin of an affected twin (not recorded which). Sample: blood. The chain is built from TRBV20-1 and TRBJ1-5. CDR3 loop: CSARDLRLTGQPQHF.